Given below is one TCR beta chain in context. No antigen is known for it. The sample's time point: newly diagnosed, previously untreated cHL patient sample. Comparators were PBMCs taken from newly diagnosed, untreated classical Hodgkin lymphoma. The record originates from a study of PD-1 blockade in classical Hodgkin lymphoma. The study, taken as a whole, reports: Causes of the repertoire differences remain undefined, possibly disease activity or prior therapy. Newly diagnosed patients were said to have less baseline TCR diversity than healthy donors did.

Produced via immunoSEQ multiplex PCR; TCRdb's table is partial and in-frame only. The sample records about 21,000 clones, roughly 94% being singletons. The source is a human donor with classical Hodgkin lymphoma. Sequencing input: peripheral blood mononuclear cells (PBMCs).

The CDR3 spells CAWSVQGSGFGANVLTF. The CDR3 DNA sequence: TGTGCCTGGAGTGTACAAGGTTCGGGGTTTGGGGCCAACGTCCTGACTTTC. The chain is built from TRBV30 and TRBJ2-6, with D perhaps TRBD2 (5 bases). The germline V gene encodes CDR1 GTSNPN and CDR2 SVGIG (reference sequence). The length of the CDR3 is 17 residues. V was shortened by 0 bases and J by 3 bases, with 15 bases between the two germline ends.